The rows below give T cell receptor beta chains drawn from one sample of a study of CD8 T cells in ankylosing spondylitis. TCRdb independently ran MiXCR on the 5' RACE reads; one entry per CDR3 protein. Of about 450,000 distinct CDR3 sequences listed, 26% are singletons. Sequencing input: blood, either unsorted or a sorted T cell fraction (not recorded which). These receptors were obtained from a male donor with ankylosing spondylitis. Both conserved end residues are part of each CDR3. The D gene is left open where the match is weak. Not all rows give a size; the values are once, few, many and, for expanded clones, a class.

V	J	size	D	CDR3	DNA
TRBV20-1	TRBJ2-3	few	-	CSASAGGGGDTQYF	TGCAGTGCTAGTGCCGGGGGAGGTGGAGATACGCAGTATTTT
TRBV5-1	TRBJ2-1	-	-	CASSPGGGGSYNEQFF	TGCGCCAGCAGCCCCGGGGGCGGAGGCTCCTACAATGAGCAGTTCTTC
TRBV13	TRBJ1-6	few	TRBD1	CASSFQQGGSPLHF	TGTGCCAGCAGCTTCCAACAGGGGGGTTCACCCCTCCACTTT
TRBV5-1	TRBJ2-1	few	-	CASATELGLNNEQFF	TGCGCCAGCGCTACGGAGTTAGGACTGAACAATGAGCAGTTCTTC
TRBV7-2	TRBJ2-2	few	-	CASSSTGLNTGELFF	TGTGCCAGCAGCTCAACAGGGCTCAACACCGGGGAGCTGTTTTTT
TRBV21-1	TRBJ1-5	-	-	CAIFPGGAQPQHF	TGTGCCATTTTCCCTGGGGGGGCTCAGCCCCAGCATTTT
TRBV18	TRBJ1-5	-	-	CASSPRTSSNQPQHF	TGTGCCAGCTCACCAAGGACCTCCAGCAATCAGCCCCAGCATTTT
TRBV24-1	TRBJ2-3	few	TRBD2	CATSDQRTSGITDTQYF	TGTGCCACCAGTGATCAAAGGACTAGCGGGATCACAGATACGCAGTATTTT
TRBV5-1	TRBJ2-7	-	TRBD2	CASSPTIAGGQEQYF	TGCGCCAGCAGCCCTACTATAGCGGGAGGGCAGGAGCAGTACTTC
TRBV20-1	TRBJ2-5	-	-	CSASGGTETQYF	TGCAGTGCTAGTGGTGGGACGGAGACCCAGTACTTC
TRBV29-1	TRBJ2-3	few	TRBD1	CSVEDRGFTDTQYF	TGCAGCGTTGAAGACAGGGGGTTCACAGATACGCAGTATTTT
TRBV12-3/TRBV12-4	TRBJ2-7	-	-	CASSLAGSDEQYF	TGTGCCAGCAGTTTAGCAGGGTCCGACGAGCAGTACTTC
TRBV29-1	TRBJ1-4	-	TRBD1	CSVRRGTGSEKLFF	TGCAGCGTCCGGAGGGGGACAGGGTCTGAAAAACTGTTTTTT
TRBV11-2	TRBJ2-4	-	TRBD1	CASSLPTGGSYF	TGTGCCAGCAGCTTACCGACAGGGGGCTCGTACTTC
TRBV3-1	TRBJ2-1	many	TRBD2	CASSPSGNSYNEQFF	TGTGCCAGCAGCCCTAGCGGGAACTCCTACAATGAGCAGTTCTTC
TRBV20-1	TRBJ2-7	-	TRBD2	CSAISGASYEQYF	TGCAGTGCAATTAGCGGGGCCTCCTACGAGCAGTACTTC
TRBV20-1	TRBJ1-2	many	TRBD1	CSATGGANYGYTF	TGCAGTGCTACAGGGGGCGCCAACTATGGCTACACCTTC
TRBV20-1	TRBJ2-5	-	-	CSARDNTRETQYF	TGCAGTGCTAGAGATAACACCCGGGAGACCCAGTACTTC
TRBV4-2	TRBJ1-1	few	-	CASSQGRFRTEAFF	TGTGCCAGCAGCCAAGGCAGGTTCCGCACTGAAGCTTTCTTT
TRBV11-2	TRBJ2-2	-	TRBD2	CASSRFSGDTGELFF	TGTGCCAGCAGCCGCTTTAGCGGGGACACCGGGGAGCTGTTTTTT
TRBV20-1	TRBJ2-1	-	-	CSALVRGNEQFF	TGCAGTGCTTTAGTGCGGGGTAATGAGCAGTTCTTC
TRBV24-1	TRBJ1-5	-	TRBD1	CATSDPDRGNQPQHF	TGTGCCACCAGTGACCCCGACAGGGGCAATCAGCCCCAGCATTTT
TRBV5-1	TRBJ2-1	-	-	CASSLDGQPNNEQFF	TGCGCCAGCAGCTTGGACGGACAGCCCAACAATGAGCAGTTCTTC
TRBV20-1	TRBJ1-3	few	-	CSARDISSGNTIYF	TGCAGTGCTAGAGATATTAGCTCTGGAAACACCATATATTTT
TRBV7-9	TRBJ2-7	few	TRBD1	CASTFEGTGVQYF	TGTGCCAGCACCTTCGAGGGGACAGGGGTACAGTACTTC
TRBV10-3	TRBJ1-5	few	TRBD1	CAISESGTGIGNQPQHF	TGTGCCATCAGTGAGTCCGGGACAGGGATCGGGAATCAGCCCCAGCATTTT
TRBV7-8	TRBJ2-5	few	TRBD2	CASSLGASGRQETQYF	TGTGCCAGCAGCTTAGGGGCTAGCGGGAGACAAGAGACCCAGTACTTC
TRBV20-1	TRBJ2-5	-	-	CSARDYETQYF	TGCAGTGCTAGAGATTATGAGACCCAGTACTTC
TRBV9	TRBJ1-1	-	-	CASSAFGQMNTEAFF	TGTGCCAGCAGCGCCTTCGGGCAGATGAACACTGAAGCTTTCTTT
TRBV7-7	TRBJ2-2	-	-	CASSLARSSGELFF	TGTGCCAGCAGCTTAGCCAGAAGTTCCGGGGAGCTGTTTTTT
TRBV7-2	TRBJ1-3	-	TRBD1	CASSSNRGPSSGNTIYF	TGTGCCAGCAGCTCCAACAGGGGCCCAAGCTCTGGAAACACCATATATTTT
TRBV3-1	TRBJ1-1	-	-	CASSQDPGSTVNTEAFF	TGTGCCAGCAGCCAAGACCCTGGGTCTACAGTGAACACTGAAGCTTTCTTT
TRBV5-1	TRBJ2-3	few	-	CASGVAETNTDTQYF	TGCGCCAGCGGGGTGGCAGAGACCAACACAGATACGCAGTATTTT
TRBV5-1	TRBJ1-2	few	TRBD1	CASSLGGQANYGYTF	TGCGCCAGCAGCTTGGGGGGACAGGCTAACTATGGCTACACCTTC
TRBV10-3	TRBJ1-2	few	-	CAISVSERYGYTF	TGTGCCATCAGTGTGTCAGAGCGCTATGGCTACACCTTC
TRBV5-1	TRBJ2-1	many	-	CASSSTETYNEQFF	TGCGCCAGCAGCTCCACCGAAACTTACAATGAGCAGTTCTTC
TRBV18	TRBJ1-1	-	-	CASSQSQGGMNTEAFF	TGTGCCAGCTCACAGAGCCAGGGAGGCATGAACACTGAAGCTTTCTTT
TRBV11-3	TRBJ2-1	few	-	CASSLLAGRVYLDEQFF	TGTGCCAGCAGCTTACTTGCGGGAAGGGTATACTTGGATGAGCAGTTCTTC
TRBV20-1	TRBJ1-4	-	-	CSARDLLRDEKLFF	TGCAGTGCTAGAGATCTATTAAGGGATGAAAAACTGTTTTTT
TRBV25-1	TRBJ1-3	-	-	CASSEWNGPSGNTIYF	TGTGCCAGCAGTGAATGGAACGGACCATCTGGAAACACCATATATTTT
TRBV27	TRBJ2-1	-	-	CASSLSALKEQFF	TGTGCCAGCAGTTTATCGGCCCTCAAAGAGCAGTTCTTC